These 7 T cell receptor beta chains share one sample of origin, sequenced in a study of blood T cell repertoires in COVID-19. Data came from immunoSEQ multiplex PCR; TCRdb stores just in-frame clones and leaves some out. The sample holds 250,000 to 300,000 clones, around four fifths seen once. Sequences were obtained from peripheral blood. The receptors come from a man in his sixties who had recovered from COVID-19.

The chain couples TRBV10-3 to TRBJ2-7, with 7 nucleotides matching TRBD1. Germline V gene data show CDR1 as ENHRY and CDR2 as SYGVKD. Trimming cost V 6 bases and J 3 bases; bases outside gene matches: 5. There are 13 residues in the CDR3. For the CDR3, the DNA is TGTGCCATCAGCCGGGACAGCAACTACGAGCAGTACTTC. This gives the protein CAISRDSNYEQYF.

V and J are TRBV24-1 and TRBJ2-3; TRBD1 is a possible D gene (6 bases). The CDR3 covers 14 residues. V lost 7 bases, J lost 4 bases, and 14 bases lay in between. Germline V CDR1 and CDR2: KGHDR, SFDVKD. The CDR3 DNA is TGTGCCACCAGCCCCACACAGGGCGCAGATACGCAGTATTTT. Amino acid sequence: CATSPTQGADTQYF.

V is TRBV2 and J is TRBJ2-1; D is possibly TRBD2 (5 bases). CDR3 length: 13 amino acids. Trimming cost V 5 bases and J 5 bases, with 10 bases left between them. CDR1 SNHLY and CDR2 FYNNEI come from the germline V gene. The CDR3 nucleotides read TGTGCCAGCAGTCTAGCAGAGAACAATGAGCAGTTCTTC. Residues: CASSLAENNEQFF.

J is TRBJ1-2 and V is TRBV12-3 or TRBV12-4; D is undetermined. V was shortened by 3 bases and J by 3 bases, with 8 bases between the two germline ends. CDR3 length: 13 amino acids. CDR3 sequence (DNA): TGTGCCAGCAGTTTTCGGCAGGACTATGGCTACACCTTC. It translates to CASSFRQDYGYTF.

The chain couples TRBV2 to TRBJ1-6; TRBD1 matches at 7 bases. Germline lookup yields CDR1 SNHLY and CDR2 FYNNEI. Trimming took 2 bases from V and 0 from J; bases not matched to a gene: 7. This CDR3 spans 18 amino acids. The CDR3 here is CASSETITGDSYNSPLHF. The CDR3 bases are TGTGCCAGCAGTGAAACAATAACAGGGGACTCCTATAATTCACCCCTCCACTTT.

This chain connects TRBV13 to TRBJ2-2, with 10 bases fitting TRBD1. V lost 4 bases, J lost 7 bases, and 9 bases stayed unmatched. The CDR3 loop spans 16 amino acids. Germline V gene data show CDR1 as PRHDT and CDR2 as FYEKMQ (reference sequence). The CDR3 DNA follows: TGTGCCAGCAGCTCGCGACAGGGGGCCACGAACGGGGAGCTGTTTTTT. The encoded protein is CASSSRQGATNGELFF.

CDR3 sequence (DNA): TGCGCCAGCAGCCTAGGACTAGCGGAAGCCTACAATGAGCAGTTCTTC. It yields the protein CASSLGLAEAYNEQFF. The rearrangement joins TRBV4-1 to TRBJ2-1, with 10 bases matching TRBD2. The CDR3 has 16 residues. CDR1 is MGHRA and CDR2 is YSYEKL in the germline V gene. With V trimmed by 4 bases and J by 2 bases, 5 bases remained unmatched.